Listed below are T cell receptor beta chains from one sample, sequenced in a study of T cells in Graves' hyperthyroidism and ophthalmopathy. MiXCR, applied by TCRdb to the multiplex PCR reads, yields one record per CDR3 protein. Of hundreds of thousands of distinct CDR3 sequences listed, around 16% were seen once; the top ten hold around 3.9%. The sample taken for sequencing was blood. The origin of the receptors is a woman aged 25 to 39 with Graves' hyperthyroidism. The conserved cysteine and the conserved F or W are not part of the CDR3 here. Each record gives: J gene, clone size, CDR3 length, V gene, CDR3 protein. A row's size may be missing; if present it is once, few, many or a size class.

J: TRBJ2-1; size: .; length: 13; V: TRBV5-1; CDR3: ASIGDRHSYNEQF
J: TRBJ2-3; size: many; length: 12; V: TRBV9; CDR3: ASSVGESTDTQY
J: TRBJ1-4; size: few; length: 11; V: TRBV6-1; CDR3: ATRQGAREKLF
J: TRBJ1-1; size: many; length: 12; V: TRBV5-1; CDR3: ASSWEKTGPEAF
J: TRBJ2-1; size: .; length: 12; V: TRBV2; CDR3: ASSGGGAQNEQF
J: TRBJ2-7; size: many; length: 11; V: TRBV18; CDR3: ASSPSGEYEQY
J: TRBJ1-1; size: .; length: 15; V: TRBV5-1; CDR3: ANSHILRDRMNTEAF
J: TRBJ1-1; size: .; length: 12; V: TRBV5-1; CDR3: ASSLGFANTEAF
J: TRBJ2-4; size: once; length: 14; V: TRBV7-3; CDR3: ASSLLAGGPKNIQY
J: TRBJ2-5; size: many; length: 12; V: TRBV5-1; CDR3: ASSGTSGRETQY
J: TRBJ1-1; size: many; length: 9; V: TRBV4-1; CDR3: ASSMDSEAF
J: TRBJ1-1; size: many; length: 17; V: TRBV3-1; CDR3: ASSQVHSGTGGSDTEAF
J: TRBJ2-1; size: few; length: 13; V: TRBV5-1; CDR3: ASSLEGGPDSEQF
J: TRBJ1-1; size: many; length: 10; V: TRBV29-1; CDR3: SVEQTNTEAF